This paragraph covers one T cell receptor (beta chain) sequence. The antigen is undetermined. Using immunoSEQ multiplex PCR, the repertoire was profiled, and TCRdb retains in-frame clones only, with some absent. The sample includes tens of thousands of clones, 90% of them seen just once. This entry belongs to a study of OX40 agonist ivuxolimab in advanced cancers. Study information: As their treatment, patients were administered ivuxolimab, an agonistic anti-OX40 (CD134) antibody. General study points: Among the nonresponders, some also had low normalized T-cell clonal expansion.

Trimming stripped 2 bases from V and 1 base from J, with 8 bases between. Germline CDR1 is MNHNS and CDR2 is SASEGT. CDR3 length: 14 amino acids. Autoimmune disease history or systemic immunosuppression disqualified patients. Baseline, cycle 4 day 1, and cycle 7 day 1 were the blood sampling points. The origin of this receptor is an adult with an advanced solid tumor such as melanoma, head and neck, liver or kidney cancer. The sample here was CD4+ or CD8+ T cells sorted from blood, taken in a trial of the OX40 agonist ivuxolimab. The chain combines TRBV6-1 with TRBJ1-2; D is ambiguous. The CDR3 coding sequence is TGTGCCAGCAGTGAAAGCCGGGGTAACTATGGCTACACCTTC. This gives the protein CASSESRGNYGYTF.